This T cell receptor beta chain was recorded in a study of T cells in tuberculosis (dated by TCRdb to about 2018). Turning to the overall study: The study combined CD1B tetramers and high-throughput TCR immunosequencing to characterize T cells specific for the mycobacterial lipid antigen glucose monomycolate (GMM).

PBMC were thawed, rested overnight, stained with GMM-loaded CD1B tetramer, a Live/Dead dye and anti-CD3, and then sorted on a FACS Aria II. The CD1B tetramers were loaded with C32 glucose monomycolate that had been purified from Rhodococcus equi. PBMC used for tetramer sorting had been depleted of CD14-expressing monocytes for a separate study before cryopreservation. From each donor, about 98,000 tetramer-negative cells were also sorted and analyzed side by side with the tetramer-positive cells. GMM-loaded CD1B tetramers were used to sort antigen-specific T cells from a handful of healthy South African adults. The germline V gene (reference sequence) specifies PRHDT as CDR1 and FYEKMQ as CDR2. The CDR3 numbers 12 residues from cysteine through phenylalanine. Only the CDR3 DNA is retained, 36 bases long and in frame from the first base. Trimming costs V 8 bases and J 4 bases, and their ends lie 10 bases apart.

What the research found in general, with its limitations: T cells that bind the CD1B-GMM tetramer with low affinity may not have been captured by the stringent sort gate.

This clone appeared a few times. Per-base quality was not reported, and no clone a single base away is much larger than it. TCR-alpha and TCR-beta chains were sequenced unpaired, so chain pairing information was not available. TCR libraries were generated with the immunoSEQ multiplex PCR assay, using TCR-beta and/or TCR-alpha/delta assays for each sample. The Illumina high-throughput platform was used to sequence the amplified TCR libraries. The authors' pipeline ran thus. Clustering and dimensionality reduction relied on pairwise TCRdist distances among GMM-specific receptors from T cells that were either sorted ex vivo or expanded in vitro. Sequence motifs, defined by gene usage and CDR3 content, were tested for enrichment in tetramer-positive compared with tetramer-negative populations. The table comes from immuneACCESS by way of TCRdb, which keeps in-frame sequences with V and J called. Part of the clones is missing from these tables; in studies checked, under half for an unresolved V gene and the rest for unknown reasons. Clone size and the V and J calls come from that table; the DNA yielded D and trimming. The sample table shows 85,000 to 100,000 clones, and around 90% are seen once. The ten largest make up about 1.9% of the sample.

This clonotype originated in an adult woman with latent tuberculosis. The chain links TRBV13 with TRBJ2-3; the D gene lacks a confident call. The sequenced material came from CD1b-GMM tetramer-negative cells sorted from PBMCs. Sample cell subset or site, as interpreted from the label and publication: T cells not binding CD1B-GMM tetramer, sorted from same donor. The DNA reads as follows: TGTGCCAGCGGCCAATGGTCAGATACGCAGTATTTT. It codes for CASGQWSDTQYF.